The text below deals with one T cell receptor beta chain. Its antigen is unknown. Per-base qualities were not stored, and no clone one base away is much larger. The sample belongs to a study of technical replicates of blood from a few donors (dated by TCRdb to 2017 to 2019). Library creation used the immunoSEQ multiplex PCR assay. The immuneACCESS repertoire file appears here via TCRdb, limited to in-frame rearrangements. These files lack a portion of the clones; in checked studies, under half of the deficit traces to unresolved V genes, and the cause of the others is not known. In this sample the table shows 91,000 or so clones, 95% of which occur a single time. Of the sample, 0.2% to 0.25% is held by the ten largest clones. The CDR3 spans 16 residues, from the cysteine through the phenylalanine. The CDR3 DNA has 48 bases and is translated from base 1. Relative to germline, V is 8 bases shorter and J is 0 bases shorter, with 17 bases between their ends. CDR1 LNHNV and CDR2 YYDKDF are derived from the germline V gene (reference sequence).

This clonotype originated in a human donor in good health. Sequencing input: T cells isolated from PBMCs. In this chain, TRBV15 is recombined with TRBJ2-4; tentative D gene TRBD2, with 5 bases matching. The CDR3: CATSGFGLLAKNIQYF. In nucleotide form, the sequence is TGTGCCACCTCGGGGTTCGGGCTCCTAGCCAAAAACATTCAGTACTTC.